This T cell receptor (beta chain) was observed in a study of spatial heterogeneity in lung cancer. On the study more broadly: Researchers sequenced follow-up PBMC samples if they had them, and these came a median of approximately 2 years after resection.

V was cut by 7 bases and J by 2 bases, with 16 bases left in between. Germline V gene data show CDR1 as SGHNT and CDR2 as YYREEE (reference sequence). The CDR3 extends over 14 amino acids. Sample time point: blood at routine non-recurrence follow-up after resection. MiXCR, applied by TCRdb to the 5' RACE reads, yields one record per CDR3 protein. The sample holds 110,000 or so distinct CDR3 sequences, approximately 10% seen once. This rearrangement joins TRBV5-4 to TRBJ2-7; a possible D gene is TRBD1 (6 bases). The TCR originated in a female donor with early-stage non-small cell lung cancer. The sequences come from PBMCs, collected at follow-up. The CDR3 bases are TGTGCCAGCTACCATAGGGACAACCCCTACGAGCAGTACTTC. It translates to CASYHRDNPYEQYF. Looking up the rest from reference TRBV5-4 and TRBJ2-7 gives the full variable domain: ETGVTQSPTHLIKTRGQQVTLRCSSQSGHNTVSWYQQALGQGPQFIFQYYREEENGRGNFPPRFSGLQFPNYSSELNVNALELDDSALYLCASYHRDNPYEQYFGPGTRLTVT.